Detailed here is one TCR beta chain. The CDR3 has 12 amino acids. V trimming: 2 bases; J trimming: 6 bases; junction bases outside the gene matches: 1. Germline loops: CDR1 SGHRS, CDR2 YFSETQ. This sample was included in a study of siplizumab effects on memory and regulatory T cells. Generated by immunoSEQ multiplex PCR, the TCRdb table keeps only in-frame clones and is missing some. Of some 110,000 clones listed, 93% are singletons. This chain links TRBV5-1 with TRBJ2-7, with 8 bases lining up with TRBD1. The origin of this receptor is a human donor in good health. The specimen sequenced was Tregs sorted from blood. The CDR3 DNA reads TGCGCCAGCAGCTTACAGGGGGGCGAGCAGTACTTC. As protein: CASSLQGGEQYF.